This T cell receptor (beta chain) was profiled in a study of patients and donors after allogeneic stem cell transplantation. This CDR3 has 13 residues. Trimming removed 0 bases from V and 5 bases from J, with 8 bases in between. Germline CDR1 is SGHRS and CDR2 is YFSETQ. TCRdb analysed the RT-PCR reads with MiXCR anew, one entry per CDR3 protein. The sample holds 150,000 to 200,000 distinct CDR3 sequences; approximately 24% are singletons and the top ten take roughly 26%. The clonotype was recovered from a human donor who was either an allogeneic HSCT recipient or a stem cell or donor lymphocyte infusion donor (not recorded which). It is not recorded whose cells these are; they may come from a transplant donor. The chain is built from TRBV5-1 and TRBJ1-1; no clear D gene. The material sequenced was blood, either unsorted or a sorted T cell fraction (not recorded which). This chain's CDR3 is CASSLVRGTEAFF. CDR3 nucleotides: TGCGCCAGCAGCTTGGTCCGAGGTACTGAAGCTTTCTTT.